This TCR beta chain came from a study of cytomegalovirus exposure and HLA in healthy donors (dated by TCRdb to the late 2010s). Notes on the research overall: In an earlier analysis of under 750 of the donors, 276 Gb of sequence data and approximately 100 million unique TCR beta sequences from 180 million or so T cells were reported. Donor age, sex, ethnicity and CMV serostatus were compiled together with the repertoire data. Among the roughly 410 genotyped donors, approximately 76% belonged to the genetic ancestry cluster associated with self-reported Caucasian donors. A later analysis re-examined previously published TCR beta repertoires from several hundred donors and added high-resolution HLA genotyping to investigate patterns of TCR occurrence. The study profiled the T cell repertoires of 500 to 800 subjects by immunosequencing and related them to cytomegalovirus serostatus. Typing coverage varied by locus: about 620-630 donors for A, B, C, DRB1 and DQB1; under 550 for DQA1; about 590 for DPA1; approximately 490 for DPB1. All discovery cohort repertoires had been generated using a single sequencing platform. In the later analysis, no new phenotypic data were used to find candidate immune exposures; instead, reliance was placed on TCR beta sequences and their occurrence across donors. Among 300 to 500 genotyped donors of the cohort, an average of around 220,000 unique TCR beta nucleotide sequences was sequenced per donor, of which about 19% were non-productive. The study aimed to test whether cataloging public T cell receptors could reveal signatures of past pathogen exposure. Because of strong linkage in the cohort, a handful of DR-DQ haplotypes were treated as single units for association and clustering. To predict cytomegalovirus infection status, the study brought together high-throughput TCR immunosequencing, statistical association of individual TCRs with disease status, and machine learning. An early release covering roughly 600 HLA-typed donors comprised 300 to 350 gigabases of sequencing data and around 86 million unique TCR sequences. An earlier analysis of 587 of the donors used high-throughput TCR beta sequencing to judge whether each TCR beta V gene segment behaved as functional or pseudogenic. Class I and class II HLA loci were covered by the typing at four-digit resolution. In addition to the first cohort of 650 to 750 subjects, a separate validation cohort of 120 different subjects was used. Genome-wide SNP genotypes for about 65% of the roughly 670 donors were used in a later genetic analysis, which treated that subset as a discovery cohort. The investigation overall reported the following: V-gene and J-gene trimming of TCR beta chains was associated with a missense DCLRE1C variant in a later genetic analysis, and the association was replicated in an independent cohort. In a later analysis, HLA-associated TCR beta chains were found to be more clonally expanded and to have lower generation probabilities than equally common non-associated chains. While some public TCRs were present in many individuals, most TCR sequences turned up only very rarely across donors. Linkage disequilibrium might explain the correlated functional status among segregating V segments, but an unknown experimental factor could not be ruled out. Cytomegalovirus status was reported to be diagnosed by the classifier with high specificity and sensitivity in both the original and validation cohorts. In this cohort, only TCR beta chains were sequenced, and detectable features were limited by the absence of alpha or paired-chain data. At a false discovery rate of 0.05, a later analysis linked about 16,000 TCR beta sequences to specific HLA alleles. According to a later analysis, parvovirus B19, influenza, CMV and Epstein-Barr virus appeared linked to several top co-occurrence clusters. Broadly in line with IMGT annotations, most TCR beta V segments showed up in productive rearrangements about 87% or about 30% of the time in an earlier analysis of around 600 of the donors. Because HLA typing was missing for some donors at each locus, association tests included only the typed subset. In vitro tests confirmed that a few of the cytomegalovirus-associated TCR beta chains recognize cytomegalovirus antigens. In a later genetic analysis, fewer N-insertions in productive TCRs were reported among donors in an Asian-associated ancestry cluster than the roughly 640-donor mean. In a later analysis, most CMV-associated TCR beta chains were found to appear HLA-restricted, with HLA associations seemingly driven largely by CMV exposure. Because counts were too low, 15 or so rarely observed V segments, including chromosome 9 orphons, were excluded from the earlier analysis of 587 of the donors. Assigning TCR associations to individual alleles was difficult when HLA alleles, especially DR and DQ, strongly co-occurred. For the cohort, immune exposure information was limited to CMV serostatus. According to the authors, the approach could potentially be generalized to other disease states and immunological phenotypes. The study listed 164 TCR beta chains as associated with cytomegalovirus. A further reported finding was that TCR beta sequences accurately predicted the HLA-A and HLA-B alleles for most subjects in the first cohort. The presence/absence analyses assumed that sequencing depth was roughly uniform across donors, and that assumption may not be true. A group of highly shared sequence variants was considered likely to be a technical artifact of the sequencing pipeline. In a later analysis, TCR association rates were found to vary across HLA loci, with the most associated TCRs seen for DRB1 alleles and the fewest for HLA-C alleles.

Libraries were made using the immunoSEQ multiplex PCR assay. The multiplex PCR relied on a mix of 60 forward primers for TCR Vbeta segments and 13 reverse primers for TCR Jbeta segments. A multiplex PCR assay on genomic DNA amplified the CDR3 region of rearranged TCR beta genes. On the Illumina HiSeq System, the amplified TCR beta libraries were sequenced as 87-base-pair reads. The original methods were these. A later analysis tallied tens of millions of unique TCR beta chains across the 610 or so repertoires, and about 10 million of those chains were shared by two or more donors. A nearest-neighbor algorithm error-corrected the raw reads and collapsed the reads into unique sequences, merging closely related sequences to remove PCR and sequencing errors. CDR3 sequences were aligned to IMGT reference sequences to assign V, D and J gene segments. For a sequence to be retained, a match of at least six nucleotides was required to both a V gene segment and a J gene segment. A rearrangement counted as productive if the CDR3 had no stop codons and remained in frame with V and J, and every other rearrangement counted as non-productive. CDR3 was defined according to IMGT convention as the region running from the second conserved V-encoded cysteine to the conserved J-encoded phenylalanine. In an earlier analysis of roughly 610 of the donors, sequences lacking an unambiguous match to a single V gene segment were excluded. In an earlier analysis of some 590 of the donors, a V segment was called functional when productive rearrangements were above 56.7%, and segregating when the standard deviation between donors exceeded 5%. To diagnose cytomegalovirus status from the catalog of TCR beta chain sequences, a statistical classification framework was built. In a later analysis, V and J genes were assigned by comparing TCR nucleotide sequences against IMGT/GENE-DB human TR gene sequences. A later analysis assigned CDR3 sequences and most-parsimonious VDJ recombination scenarios with the TCRdist pipeline. A later analysis defined each TCR beta chain by its CDR3 amino acid sequence plus V-gene family, and excluded reads lacking a unique V-gene family. In a later analysis, fewer than 650 highly shared, low-generation-probability nucleotide sequences were removed to address suspected cross-contamination and a sequencing artifact. A later analysis calculated a clonal expansion index for each public chain from normalized within-repertoire ranks of inferred template counts. In a later analysis, generation probabilities were computed with a VDJ recombination model fitted to out-of-frame rearrangements, and the resulting probabilities were checked against IGoR. A later analysis scored TCR-TCR, TCR-HLA and TCR-CMV co-occurrence with hypergeometric tests, applying a repertoire-size bias correction to TCR pairs. False discovery rates were estimated in a later analysis by permuting HLA or CMV assignments 20 times. In a later analysis, co-occurring TCRs were grouped using DBSCAN, and TCRdist sequence similarity was added for clustering within HLA-allele-positive subsets. For co-occurrence clustering, repertoires with fewer than 30,000 or more than 120,000 public chains were excluded, along with a handful of repertoires with anomalous nucleotide sharing. In TCRdb, the immuneACCESS table is reduced to in-frame sequences with V and J assigned. These tables do not hold every clone; where another copy was compared, an unresolved V gene accounts for under half, and the others remain unexplained. Clonal size and the V and J genes are those of that table, whereas D and trimming came from the DNA. The sample includes 150,000 to 170,000 clones, with 70% to 80% observed a single time. In total, the top ten clones hold roughly 12% of the sample.

The cohort consisted of some 670 healthy bone marrow donors. At the time of sampling, every cohort member was nominally healthy, though immune exposures that went unrecorded were likely present. The donor tested CMV seropositive and was one of the 289 seropositive cohort members. A peripheral blood sample was provided by each donor, and peripheral blood mononuclear cells were used for TCR beta sequencing. Genomic DNA was extracted from the blood cell samples with the Qiagen DNeasy Blood Extraction Kit. In regard to this clone: Its cognate antigen has yet to be identified. The sample holds no much larger clone one base away, and base qualities are not on file.

The clonotype was recovered from a man aged 25-45 years in good health and CMV-seropositive. The sequenced sample consisted of PBMCs.

Here is the DNA: TGTGCCAGTAGTATTGTGGAGGGTGACACTGAAGCTTTCTTT. This codes for CASSIVEGDTEAFF. The chain uses TRBV19 and TRBJ1-1, with no D gene named confidently. The CDR3 covers 14 residues, taking in both the cysteine and the phenylalanine. The kept DNA is CDR3 alone, 42 bases in frame from the first base. The germline V gene (reference sequence) supplies CDR1 LNHDA and CDR2 SQIVND. V is pared back by 3 bases and J by 3 bases, with 11 bases lying between the germline termini.